The clone carrying this T cell receptor beta chain was seen more than once but under ten times. What it recognizes is unknown. CDR3 size: 17 residues. Germline V gives CDR1 SGHRS, CDR2 YFSETQ. Unmatched junction bases numbered 7, after V lost 0 bases and J lost 3 bases. Unique molecular identifiers were used to barcode this TCRbeta library. TCRdb re-called the PCR reads with MiXCR, one entry per CDR3 protein. The profile shows around 110,000 distinct CDR3 sequences, about 9.3% of them singletons. The data originate from a study of T-cell reconstitution after alpha-beta-depleted transplantation in children. Study-wide results and caveats: Reportedly, roughly two months post-transplant, alpha-beta T cells arose from several hundred expanded graft clones. Some patients' high day-60 TCRbeta diversity was attributed to recipient cells surviving conditioning. Hyperexpanded clones declined; after one year, newly produced T cells mostly supplied diversity.

The V call is TRBV5-1, the J call TRBJ2-7; 12 nucleotides match TRBD2. This sequence originates from a boy aged 2-15 years with acute lymphoblastic leukemia, due to receive a stem cell transplant. The sample here was PBMCs, taken before TCRalphabeta/CD19-depleted stem cell transplant. The CDR3 DNA follows: TGCGCCAGCAGCTTGGGACTAGCGGGAGTAAAAGGCTACGAGCAGTACTTC. The encoded protein is CASSLGLAGVKGYEQYF.